The 25 T cell receptor beta chains listed next were all sequenced from one sample in a study of regulatory T cells in long-lasting Graves disease. HTBI primers from iRepertoire and Arm-PCR of CDR3 regions yielded the TCR beta libraries. MiXCR, run by TCRdb on the multiplex PCR reads, gives a single entry per CDR3 protein. The profile shows a few hundred thousand distinct CDR3 sequences, 22% of them singletons. The sample's time point: persistent/refractory GD, antithyroid drugs over 5 years with positive TRAb. With RNA extracted from PBMCs as input, the TCR library was made. The source material was peripheral blood mononuclear cells (PBMCs), sampled when the disease was refractory, from a patient treated with antithyroid drugs. Receptors were obtained from a female donor with Graves disease.

This clonotype was detected a few times. The chain carries TRBV29-1 and TRBJ2-7, with TRBD2 identical over 7 bases. There are 15 residues in the CDR3. Germline assignment: CDR1 SQVTM and CDR2 ANQGSEA. J was trimmed by 7 bases and V by 6 bases; bases with no gene match: 18. CDR3 loop: CSVDRGGSPPGEQYF. CDR3 in DNA: TGCAGCGTCGACCGCGGGGGTTCACCCCCTGGAGAGCAGTACTTC.

This clonotype was detected many times. The chain links TRBV12-3 or TRBV12-4 to TRBJ2-7; D is tentatively TRBD1 or TRBD2 (5 bases each). This CDR3 is built from 12 residues. CDR3 protein: CATGTSSYEQYF. The CDR3 region has the DNA TGTGCAACCGGGACGTCCTCCTACGAGCAGTACTTC.

This clonotype occurred a few times. The gene calls are TRBV6-5 and TRBJ2-5, with TRBD2 as a possible D gene (6 bases). Germline lookup yields CDR1 MNHEY and CDR2 SVGAGI. The germline V and J ends were trimmed by 4 bases and 13 bases, with 13 bases remaining between them. This CDR3 contains 11 residues. DNA for the CDR3: TGTGCCAGCAGTTCTCACGGGACTCTGTACTTC. Translation gives CASSSHGTLYF.

This clonotype was observed at least ten times. The chain joins TRBV7-2 to TRBJ1-2; 7 nucleotides line up with TRBD1. V lost 8 bases to trimming and J lost 4 bases; unmatched junction nucleotides: 10. This CDR3 contains 14 residues. Germline assignment: CDR1 SGHTA and CDR2 FQGNSA. CDR3: CASGRLTGSYGYTF. The CDR3 region has the DNA TGTGCCAGCGGACGACTGACAGGGAGCTATGGCTACACCTTC. Complete variable domain (other parts from reference TRBV7-2 and TRBJ1-2): GAGVSQSPSNKVTEKGKDVELRCDPISGHTALYWYRQSLGQGLEFLIYFQGNSAPDKSGLPSDRFSAERTGGSVSTLTIQRTQQEDSAVYLCASGRLTGSYGYTFGSGTRLTVV.

This chain connects TRBV24-1 to TRBJ2-5, with 8 bases lining up with TRBD2. Germline V gene sequence: CDR1 KGHDR, CDR2 SFDVKD. V was pared by 0 bases and J by 0 bases, with 5 bases of the junction left unmatched. The CDR3 runs 17 residues. Here the CDR3 reads CATSDLGDSGNQETQYF. The CDR3 DNA sequence: TGTGCCACCAGTGATTTGGGTGATAGCGGGAACCAAGAGACCCAGTACTTC.

Notes on this clonotype: Sequence at one end of the junction differs from germline and may be a read error. V and J are TRBV30 and TRBJ1-4; D is perhaps TRBD1 (5 bases). This CDR3 has 14 amino acids. Germline V gives CDR1 GTSNPN, CDR2 SVGIG (reference sequence). CDR3 residues: CAWSDGPRGEKLVF. Written as DNA, the CDR3 is TGTGCCTGGAGTGACGGTCCCCGAGGGGAAAAACTGGTTTTT.

Many counts were recorded for this clonotype. This rearrangement joins TRBV7-9 to TRBJ1-4; D ambiguous. V lost 8 bases and J lost 0, with 7 bases in between. CDR1 SEHNR and CDR2 FQNEAQ come from the germline V gene (reference sequence). The CDR3 is made up of 13 amino acids. DNA for the CDR3: TGTGCCAGCGGAGTTGCAACTAATGAAAAACTGTTTTTT. Translating gives CASGVATNEKLFF.

The rearrangement joins TRBV11-3 to TRBJ1-4, with D possibly TRBD1 on 6 matching bases. The germline V and J ends were trimmed by 4 bases and 8 bases, with 14 bases remaining between them. The CDR3 runs 14 residues. Germline V CDR1 and CDR2: SGHNT, YENEEA. CDR3 region: CASSSRVGGEKLFF. CDR3 DNA sequence: TGTGCCAGCAGCTCAAGGGTGGGGGGCGAAAAACTGTTTTTT.

This sequence joins TRBV5-1 and TRBJ2-7, with D perhaps assigned TRBD1 or TRBD2 (5 bases each). The germline V gene encodes CDR1 SGHRS and CDR2 YFSETQ. The ends were cut back, 0 bases at V and 6 bases at J, with 16 bases in the middle. This CDR3 comprises 15 residues. The CDR3 sequence is CASSLDPGTPIEQYF. The CDR3 coding sequence is TGCGCCAGCAGCTTGGACCCCGGGACGCCTATCGAGCAGTACTTC.

This chain joins TRBV18 and TRBJ2-2, with D perhaps matching TRBD2 (5 bases). In germline, CDR1 is KGHSH, CDR2 LQKENI. Deletions cut 4 bases from V and 0 bases from J, with 9 bases between. The length of the CDR3 is 15 residues. The CDR3 bases are TGTGCCAGCTCACGGAGCGGATCGAACACCGGGGAGCTGTTTTTT. It yields the protein CASSRSGSNTGELFF.

The J gene is TRBJ2-7, the V gene TRBV28; 8 bases line up with TRBD2. This CDR3 has 16 amino acids. Trimming took 5 bases from V and 3 from J; bases not matched to a gene: 12. Germline V gene lookup returns CDR1 MDHEN and CDR2 SYDVKM. CDR3 bases: TGTGCCAGCAGTCCCCCGGGGATAGCGGGGAGCTACGAGCAGTACTTC. It translates to CASSPPGIAGSYEQYF. Full variable domain (rest looked up from reference TRBV28 and TRBJ2-7): DVKVTQSSRYLVKRTGEKVFLECVQDMDHENMFWYRQDPGLGLRLIYFSYDVKMKEKGDIPEGYSVSREKKERFSLILESASTNQTSMYLCASSPPGIAGSYEQYFGPGTRLTVT.

This clonotype occurred many times. The J gene is TRBJ2-5, the V gene TRBV6-5; weak D call: TRBD1 (6 bases). This CDR3 comprises 15 residues. Trimming stripped 2 bases from V and 5 bases from J, with 15 bases between. Looked up from germline, CDR1 is MNHEY and CDR2 is SVGAGI. The DNA for the CDR3 is TGTGCCAGCAGTTACGTAGGGGGTCTGGGGGAGACCCAGTACTTC. Translating gives CASSYVGGLGETQYF.

This clonotype was recorded at least ten times. V and J are TRBV7-2 and TRBJ2-7; 8 bases line up with TRBD1. CDR1 SGHTA and CDR2 FQGNSA come from the germline V gene. The CDR3 covers 14 residues. After removal of 7 bases from V and 2 bases from J, the junction contained 7 bases not matched to a gene. In DNA form, the CDR3 reads TGTGCCAGCACCTACCGACAGGGGACCTACGAGCAGTACTTC. Its translation: CASTYRQGTYEQYF.

The chain employs TRBV28 and TRBJ2-7; 11 nucleotides match TRBD2. The CDR3 consists of 14 residues. Trimming cost V 4 bases and J 6 bases; bases outside gene matches: 5. The germline gives CDR1 MDHEN, CDR2 SYDVKM. CDR3 DNA: TGTGCCAGCAGTTCCGAACTAGCGGGGGTCGAGCAGTACTTC. As protein: CASSSELAGVEQYF.

The chain couples TRBV5-1 to TRBJ1-1; D is uncertain. Trimming took off 3 bases at V and 5 bases at J, with 23 bases between the two ends. Germline loops: CDR1 SGHRS, CDR2 YFSETQ. The CDR3 covers 17 residues. This CDR3 reads CASSSNMGGPGGTEAFF. The DNA of the CDR3 is TGCGCCAGCAGCTCTAACATGGGCGGACCTGGAGGGACTGAAGCTTTCTTT.

This clonotype occurred many times. Here the CDR3 DNA reads TGTGCCAGCAGCCCCCCTCCGGGACTATCCATAACCAGGAAGACCCAGTACTTC. Residues: CASSPPPGLSITRKTQYF. The genes are TRBV12-3 or TRBV12-4 and TRBJ2-5, with 7 positions matching TRBD2. The V gene end was trimmed by 6 bases and the J gene end by 6 bases; junction bases not matched to a gene: 22. The length of the CDR3 is 18 residues.

The gene calls are TRBV29-1 and TRBJ2-3; D unresolved. V shed 4 bases and J shed 6 bases, with 5 bases lying between them. The CDR3 totals 10 residues. CDR1 and CDR2 from the germline V gene are SQVTM and ANQGSEA. The CDR3 DNA reads TGCAGCGTTGCAATGGATACGCAGTATTTT. Its translation is CSVAMDTQYF.

The V and J genes are TRBV28 and TRBJ1-4; 9 bases are shared with TRBD1. Losses at the gene ends were 1 base for V and 5 bases for J; bases not matched to a gene: 8. From germline, CDR1 is MDHEN and CDR2 SYDVKM. The CDR3 is made up of 17 amino acids. The CDR3 here is CASSLLAGTGRNEKLFF. CDR3 nucleotides: TGTGCCAGCAGTTTATTGGCCGGGACAGGGCGGAATGAAAAACTGTTTTTT.

This clonotype was counted many times. The chain couples TRBV7-9 to TRBJ2-7; D gene uncertain. Germline values: CDR1 SEHNR, CDR2 FQNEAQ (reference sequence). This CDR3 region has 12 residues. The germline V and J ends were trimmed by 1 base and 5 bases, with 6 bases remaining between them. The CDR3 here is CASSLGADEQYF. CDR3 nucleotides: TGTGCCAGCAGCTTAGGGGCAGACGAGCAGTACTTC.

This chain joins TRBV5-1 and TRBJ2-2; 7 bases are a match to TRBD2. The J segment lost 5 bases and the V segment lost 3 bases, leaving 4 bases of the junction unmatched. Germline values: CDR1 SGHRS, CDR2 YFSETQ. CDR3 length: 14 residues. Here the CDR3 DNA reads TGCGCCAGCAGCTCGGGACTACTGACCGGGGAGCTGTTTTTT. It translates to CASSSGLLTGELFF.

This clonotype has ten or more counts. This chain uses TRBV20-1 with TRBJ1-2, with D perhaps matching TRBD1 (5 bases). Germline V CDR1 and CDR2: DFQATT, SNEGSKA (reference sequence). The CDR3 is 13 amino acids. Trimming shortened V by 3 bases and J by 1 base, and 9 bases separated the two germline ends. In nucleotides, the CDR3 is TGCAGTGCTAGGGGGACGGGTAACTATGGCTACACCTTC. Translating it yields CSARGTGNYGYTF.

This clonotype was detected a few times. The V gene is TRBV4-1, the J gene TRBJ2-7; 7 bases are shared with TRBD1. The ends lost 1 base at V and 4 bases at J; junction bases unmatched: 7. Germline V CDR1 and CDR2: MGHRA, YSYEKL. CDR3 length: 15 residues. In nucleotides, the CDR3 is TGCGCCAGCAGCCAAGTGTGGCAGGGGGATTACGAGCAGTACTTC. Translated: CASSQVWQGDYEQYF.

V and J are TRBV6-2 or TRBV6-3 and TRBJ1-1, with D maybe TRBD1 (5 bases). Germline values: CDR1 MNHEY, CDR2 SVGEGT. V dropped 7 bases and J dropped 6 bases, with 21 bases sitting between them. The CDR3 runs 15 residues. The CDR3 DNA sequence: TGTGCCAGCACCCTACTCCAGGGTAATGGGGCTGAAGCTTTCTTT. Protein sequence: CASTLLQGNGAEAFF.

This clonotype was picked up a small number of times. The J gene is TRBJ2-7, the V gene TRBV12-3 or TRBV12-4; TRBD2 aligns across 8 bases. This CDR3 comprises 15 residues. V lost 5 bases, J lost 7 bases, and 13 bases stayed unmatched. The CDR3 DNA is TGTGCCAGCAGTCCCAGCGGGGGCGCTGGGGGGGAGCAGTACTTC. Translation: CASSPSGGAGGEQYF.

The sample holds a few counts of this clonotype. This chain joins TRBV9 and TRBJ1-1; 8 nucleotides agree with TRBD1. Germline trimming cut 0 bases from V and 1 base from J; bases unmatched to any gene: 2. From germline, CDR1 is SGDLS and CDR2 YYNGEE. The CDR3 contains 15 residues. Here the CDR3 DNA reads TGTGCCAGCAGCGTAGGGGGACAGGCGAACACTGAAGCTTTCTTT. Residues: CASSVGGQANTEAFF.